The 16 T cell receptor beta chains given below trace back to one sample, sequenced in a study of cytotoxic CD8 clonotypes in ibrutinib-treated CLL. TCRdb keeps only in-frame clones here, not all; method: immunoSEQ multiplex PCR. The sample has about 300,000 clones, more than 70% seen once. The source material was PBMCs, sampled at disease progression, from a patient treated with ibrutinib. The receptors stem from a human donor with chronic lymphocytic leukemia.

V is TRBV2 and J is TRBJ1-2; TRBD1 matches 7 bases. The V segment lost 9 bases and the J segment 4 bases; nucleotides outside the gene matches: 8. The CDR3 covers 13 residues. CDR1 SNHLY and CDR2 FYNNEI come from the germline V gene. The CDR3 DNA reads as TGTGCCAGTAACAGGGGACACCGCTATGGCTACACCTTC. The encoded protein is CASNRGHRYGYTF.

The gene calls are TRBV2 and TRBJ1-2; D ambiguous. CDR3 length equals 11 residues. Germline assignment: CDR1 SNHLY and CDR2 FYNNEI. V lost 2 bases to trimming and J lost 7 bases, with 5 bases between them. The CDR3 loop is CASSENAGYTF. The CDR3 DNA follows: TGTGCCAGCAGTGAAAACGCTGGCTACACCTTC.

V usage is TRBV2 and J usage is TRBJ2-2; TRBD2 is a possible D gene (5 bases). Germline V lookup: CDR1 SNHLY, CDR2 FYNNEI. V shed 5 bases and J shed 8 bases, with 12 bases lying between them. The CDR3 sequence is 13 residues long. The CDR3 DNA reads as TGTGCCAGCAGTCCTTTGAGGGTAGGGGAGCTGTTTTTT. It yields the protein CASSPLRVGELFF.

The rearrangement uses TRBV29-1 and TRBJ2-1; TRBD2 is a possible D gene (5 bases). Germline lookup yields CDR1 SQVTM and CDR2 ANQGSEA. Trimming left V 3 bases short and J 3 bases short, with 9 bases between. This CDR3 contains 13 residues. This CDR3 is CSVDVANYNEQFF. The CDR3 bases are TGCAGCGTTGACGTAGCGAACTACAATGAGCAGTTCTTC.

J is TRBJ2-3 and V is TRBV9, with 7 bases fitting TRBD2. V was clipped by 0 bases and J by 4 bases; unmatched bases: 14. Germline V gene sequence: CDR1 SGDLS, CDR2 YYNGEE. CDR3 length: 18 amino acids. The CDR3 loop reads CASSVEGKGRLAADTQYF. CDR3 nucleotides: TGTGCCAGCAGCGTAGAAGGCAAGGGGAGACTAGCAGCAGATACGCAGTATTTT. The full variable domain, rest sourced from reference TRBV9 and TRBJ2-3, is DSGVTQTPKHLITATGQRVTLRCSPRSGDLSVYWYQQSLDQGLQFLIQYYNGEERAKGNILERFSAQQFPDLHSELNLSSLELGDSALYFCASSVEGKGRLAADTQYFGPGTRLTVL.

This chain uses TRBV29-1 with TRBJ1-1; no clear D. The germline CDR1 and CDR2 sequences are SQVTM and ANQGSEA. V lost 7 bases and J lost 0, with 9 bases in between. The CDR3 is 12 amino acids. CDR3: CSAKQMNTEAFF. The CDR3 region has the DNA TGCAGCGCCAAACAGATGAACACTGAAGCTTTCTTT. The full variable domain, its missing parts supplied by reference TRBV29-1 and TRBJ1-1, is SAVISQKPSRDICQRGTSLTIQCQVDSQVTMMFWYRQQPGQSLTLIATANQGSEATYESGFVIDKFPISRPNLTFSTLTVSNMSPEDSSIYLCSAKQMNTEAFFGQGTRLTVV.

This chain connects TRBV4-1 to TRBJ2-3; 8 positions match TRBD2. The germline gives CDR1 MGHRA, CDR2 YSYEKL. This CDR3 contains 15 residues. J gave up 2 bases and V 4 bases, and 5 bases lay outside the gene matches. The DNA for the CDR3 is TGCGCCAGCAGCCTATCAGCGGGAGTCACAGATACGCAGTATTTT. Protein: CASSLSAGVTDTQYF.

The CDR3 DNA sequence: TGCGCCAGCAGCGTGGACAGACAAGGCACAGATACGCAGTATTTT. This codes for CASSVDRQGTDTQYF. The V call is TRBV5-1, the J call TRBJ2-3; perhaps TRBD1 as D (6 bases). The CDR3 is 15 residues long. V was trimmed by 4 bases and J by 1 base, leaving 13 bases between them. Germline CDR1 and CDR2: SGHRS and YFSETQ. The full variable domain, rest sourced from reference TRBV5-1 and TRBJ2-3, is KAGVTQTPRYLIKTRGQQVTLSCSPISGHRSVSWYQQTPGQGLQFLFEYFSETQRNKGNFPGRFSGRQFSNSRSEMNVSTLELGDSALYLCASSVDRQGTDTQYFGPGTRLTVL.

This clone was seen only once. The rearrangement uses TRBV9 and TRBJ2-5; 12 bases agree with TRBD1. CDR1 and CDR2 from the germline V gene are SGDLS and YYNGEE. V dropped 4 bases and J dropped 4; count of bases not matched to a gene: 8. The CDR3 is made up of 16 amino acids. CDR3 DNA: TGTGCCAGCAGCCCCCGGGACAGGGGGCGCCGAGAGACCCAGTACTTC. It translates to CASSPRDRGRRETQYF. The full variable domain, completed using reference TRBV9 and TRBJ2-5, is DSGVTQTPKHLITATGQRVTLRCSPRSGDLSVYWYQQSLDQGLQFLIQYYNGEERAKGNILERFSAQQFPDLHSELNLSSLELGDSALYFCASSPRDRGRRETQYFGPGTRLLVL.

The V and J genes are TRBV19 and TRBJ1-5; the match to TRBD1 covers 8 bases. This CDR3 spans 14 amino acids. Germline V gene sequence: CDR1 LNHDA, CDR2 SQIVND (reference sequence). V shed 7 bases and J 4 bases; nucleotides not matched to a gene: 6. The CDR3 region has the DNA TGTGCCAGTACCAGGACAGGGTGGAATCAGCCCCAGCATTTT. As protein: CASTRTGWNQPQHF.

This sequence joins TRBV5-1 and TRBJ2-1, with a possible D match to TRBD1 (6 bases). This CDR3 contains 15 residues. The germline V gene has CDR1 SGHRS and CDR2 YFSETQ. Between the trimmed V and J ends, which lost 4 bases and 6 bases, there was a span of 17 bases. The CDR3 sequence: CASSQEWGPRNEQFF. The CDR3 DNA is TGCGCCAGCAGCCAGGAGTGGGGGCCCCGCAATGAGCAGTTCTTC.

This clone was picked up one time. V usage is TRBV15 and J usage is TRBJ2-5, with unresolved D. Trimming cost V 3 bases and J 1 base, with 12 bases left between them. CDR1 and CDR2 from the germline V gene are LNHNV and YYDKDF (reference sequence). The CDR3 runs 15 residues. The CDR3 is CATSSDIVAQETQYF. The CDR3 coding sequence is TGTGCCACCAGCAGTGACATCGTTGCCCAAGAGACCCAGTACTTC.

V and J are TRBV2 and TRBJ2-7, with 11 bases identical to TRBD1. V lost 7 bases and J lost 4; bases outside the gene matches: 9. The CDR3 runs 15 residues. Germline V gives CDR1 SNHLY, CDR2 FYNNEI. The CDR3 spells CASKGGTGGGYEQYF. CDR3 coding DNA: TGTGCCAGCAAAGGCGGGACAGGGGGAGGGTACGAGCAGTACTTC.

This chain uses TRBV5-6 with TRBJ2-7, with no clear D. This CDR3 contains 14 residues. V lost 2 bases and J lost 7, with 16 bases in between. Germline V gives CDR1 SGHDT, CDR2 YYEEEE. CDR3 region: CASSFLLSPLEQYF. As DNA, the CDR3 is TGTGCCAGCAGCTTCCTTCTGTCACCTTTAGAGCAGTACTTC.

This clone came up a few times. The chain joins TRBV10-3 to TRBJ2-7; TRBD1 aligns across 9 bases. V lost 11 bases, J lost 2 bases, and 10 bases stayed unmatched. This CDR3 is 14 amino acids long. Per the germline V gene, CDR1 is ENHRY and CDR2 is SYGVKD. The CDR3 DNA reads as TGTGCCGCAGATACCGGGACAGGGCCCTACGAGCAGTACTTC. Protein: CAADTGTGPYEQYF.

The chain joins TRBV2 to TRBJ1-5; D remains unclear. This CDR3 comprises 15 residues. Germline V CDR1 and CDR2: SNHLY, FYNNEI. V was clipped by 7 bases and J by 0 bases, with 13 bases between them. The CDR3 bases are TGTGCCAGCAAGCAGGCAACGAATAGCAATCAGCCCCAGCATTTT. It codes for CASKQATNSNQPQHF. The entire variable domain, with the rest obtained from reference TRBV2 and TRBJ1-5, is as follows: EPEVTQTPSHQVTQMGQEVILRCVPISNHLYFYWYRQILGQKVEFLVSFYNNEISEKSEIFDDQFSVERPDGSNFTLKIRSTKLEDSAMYFCASKQATNSNQPQHFGDGTRLSIL.